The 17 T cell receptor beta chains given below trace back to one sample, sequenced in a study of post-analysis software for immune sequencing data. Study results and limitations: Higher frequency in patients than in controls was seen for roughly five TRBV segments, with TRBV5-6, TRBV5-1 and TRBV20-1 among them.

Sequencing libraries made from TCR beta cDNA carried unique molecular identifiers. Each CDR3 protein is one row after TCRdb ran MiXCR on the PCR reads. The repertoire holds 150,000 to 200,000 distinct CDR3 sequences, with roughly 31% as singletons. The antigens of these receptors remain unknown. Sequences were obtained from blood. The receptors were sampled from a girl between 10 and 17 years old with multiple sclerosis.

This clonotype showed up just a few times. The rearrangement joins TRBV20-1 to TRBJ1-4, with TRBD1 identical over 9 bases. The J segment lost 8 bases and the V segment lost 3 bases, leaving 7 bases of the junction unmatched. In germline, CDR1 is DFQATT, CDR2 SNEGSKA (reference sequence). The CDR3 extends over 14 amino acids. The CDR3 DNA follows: TGCAGTGCTAGTGAATCGACAGGGGGAGAAAAACTGTTTTTT. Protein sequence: CSASESTGGEKLFF.

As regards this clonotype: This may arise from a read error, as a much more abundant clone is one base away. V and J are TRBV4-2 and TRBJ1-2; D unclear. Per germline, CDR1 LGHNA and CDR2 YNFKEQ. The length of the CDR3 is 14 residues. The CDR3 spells CTSSQAAGGTGYTF. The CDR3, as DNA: TGTACCAGCAGCCAGGCGGCGGGTGGAACTGGCTACACCTTC.

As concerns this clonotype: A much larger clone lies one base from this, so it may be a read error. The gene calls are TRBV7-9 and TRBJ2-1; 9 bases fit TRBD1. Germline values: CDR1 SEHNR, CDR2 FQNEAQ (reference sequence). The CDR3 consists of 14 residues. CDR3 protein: CARSSGQGLEEQFF. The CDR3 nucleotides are TGTGCCCGCAGCTCGGGACAGGGACTGGAGGAGCAGTTCTTC.

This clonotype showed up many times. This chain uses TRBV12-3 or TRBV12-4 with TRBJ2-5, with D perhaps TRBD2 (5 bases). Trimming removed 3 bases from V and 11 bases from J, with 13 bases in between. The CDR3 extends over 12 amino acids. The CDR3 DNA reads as TGTGCCAGCAGTTTGGTCGGATGGGAGCAGTACTTC. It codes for CASSLVGWEQYF.

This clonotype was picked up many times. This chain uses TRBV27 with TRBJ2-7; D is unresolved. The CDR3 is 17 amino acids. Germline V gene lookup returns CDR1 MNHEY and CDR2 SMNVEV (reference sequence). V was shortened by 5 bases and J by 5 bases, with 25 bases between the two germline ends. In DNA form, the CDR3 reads TGTGCCAGCAGTCTAAACGGACCCAATCCCGCACCCCACGAGCAGTACTTC. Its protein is CASSLNGPNPAPHEQYF.

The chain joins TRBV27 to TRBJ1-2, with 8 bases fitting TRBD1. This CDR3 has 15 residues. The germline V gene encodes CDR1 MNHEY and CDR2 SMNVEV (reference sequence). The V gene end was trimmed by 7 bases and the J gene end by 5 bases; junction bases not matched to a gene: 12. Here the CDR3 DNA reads TGTGCCAGCAAACCCCGGGACAGGCCCTTGTATGGCTACACCTTC. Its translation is CASKPRDRPLYGYTF.

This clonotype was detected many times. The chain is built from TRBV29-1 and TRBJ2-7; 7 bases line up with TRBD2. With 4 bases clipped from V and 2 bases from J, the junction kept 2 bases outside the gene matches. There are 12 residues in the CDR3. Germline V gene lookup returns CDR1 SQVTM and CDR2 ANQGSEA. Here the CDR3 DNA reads TGCAGCGTTGTGGGGGGGACCTACGAGCAGTACTTC. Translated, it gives CSVVGGTYEQYF.

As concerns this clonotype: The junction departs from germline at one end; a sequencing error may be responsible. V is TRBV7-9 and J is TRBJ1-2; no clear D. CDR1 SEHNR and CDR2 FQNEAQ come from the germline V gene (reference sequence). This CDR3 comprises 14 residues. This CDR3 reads CSSSLANLGGGYTF. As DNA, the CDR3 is TGTTCCAGCAGCTTAGCCAACCTCGGCGGCGGCTACACCTTC.

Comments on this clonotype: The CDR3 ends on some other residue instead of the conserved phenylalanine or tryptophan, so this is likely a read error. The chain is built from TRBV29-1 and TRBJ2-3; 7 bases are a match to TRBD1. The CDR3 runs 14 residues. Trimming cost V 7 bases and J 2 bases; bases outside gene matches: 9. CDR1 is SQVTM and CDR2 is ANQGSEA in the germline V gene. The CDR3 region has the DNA TGCAGCGCGGCCGGGGACAGACACACAGATACGCAGTATTTG. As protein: CSAAGDRHTDTQYL.

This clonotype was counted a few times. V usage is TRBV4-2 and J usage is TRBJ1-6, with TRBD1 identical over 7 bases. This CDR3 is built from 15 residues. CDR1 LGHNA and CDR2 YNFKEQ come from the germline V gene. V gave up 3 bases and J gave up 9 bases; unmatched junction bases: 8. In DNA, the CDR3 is TGTGCCAGCAGCCAGGGACGGGACAGCTTTTCACCCCTCCACTTT. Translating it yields CASSQGRDSFSPLHF.

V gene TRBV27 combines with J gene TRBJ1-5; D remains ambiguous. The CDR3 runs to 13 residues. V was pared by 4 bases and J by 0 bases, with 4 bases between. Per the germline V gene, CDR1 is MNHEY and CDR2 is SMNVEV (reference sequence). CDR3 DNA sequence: TGTGCCAGCAGTTACGATAGCAATCAGCCCCAGCATTTT. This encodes CASSYDSNQPQHF.

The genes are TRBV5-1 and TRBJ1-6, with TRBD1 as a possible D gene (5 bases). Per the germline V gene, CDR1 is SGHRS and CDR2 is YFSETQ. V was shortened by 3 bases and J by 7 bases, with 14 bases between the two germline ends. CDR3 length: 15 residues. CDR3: CASSWDRLGNSPLHF. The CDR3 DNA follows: TGCGCCAGCAGCTGGGACCGCCTGGGGAATTCACCCCTCCACTTT.

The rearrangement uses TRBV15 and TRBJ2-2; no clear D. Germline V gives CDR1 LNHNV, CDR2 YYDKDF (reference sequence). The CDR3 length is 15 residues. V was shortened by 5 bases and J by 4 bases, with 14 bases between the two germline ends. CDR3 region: CATSPLGIGTGELFF. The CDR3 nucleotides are TGTGCCACCAGCCCCCTTGGGATCGGCACCGGGGAGCTGTTTTTT.

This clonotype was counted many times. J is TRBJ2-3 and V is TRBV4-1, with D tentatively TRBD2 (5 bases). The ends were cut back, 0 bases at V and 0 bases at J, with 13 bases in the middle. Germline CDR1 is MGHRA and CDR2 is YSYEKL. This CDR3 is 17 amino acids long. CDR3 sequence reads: CASSQELADASTDTQYF. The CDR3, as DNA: TGCGCCAGCAGCCAAGAGCTAGCTGACGCTAGCACAGATACGCAGTATTTT.

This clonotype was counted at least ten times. This CDR3 reads CASSSGTSGRVVQYF. The CDR3 nucleotides read TGTGCCAGCAGCTCCGGGACTAGCGGGAGGGTAGTGCAGTACTTC. This chain links TRBV11-2 with TRBJ2-5; 16 positions agree with TRBD2. Germline V lookup: CDR1 SGHAT, CDR2 FQNNGV. Trimming at V came to 4 bases and at J to 11 bases, leaving 7 bases not matched to a gene. CDR3 size: 15 residues.

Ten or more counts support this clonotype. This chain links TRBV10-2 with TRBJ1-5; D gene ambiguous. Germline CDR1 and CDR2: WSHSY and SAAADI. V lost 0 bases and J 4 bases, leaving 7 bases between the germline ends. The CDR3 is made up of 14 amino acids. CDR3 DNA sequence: TGCGCCAGCAGTGAGTCTGGGTGGAATCAGCCCCAGCATTTT. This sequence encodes CASSESGWNQPQHF.

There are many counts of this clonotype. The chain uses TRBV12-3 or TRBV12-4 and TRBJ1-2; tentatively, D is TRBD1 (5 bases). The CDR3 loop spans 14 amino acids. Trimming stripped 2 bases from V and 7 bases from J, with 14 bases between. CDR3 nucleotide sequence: TGTGCCAGCAGTTTAATTGGGGGAATGGGTGGCTACACCTTC. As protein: CASSLIGGMGGYTF.